Each of the 20 T cell receptor beta chains below was sequenced from the same sample in a study of OX40 agonist ivuxolimab in advanced cancers. Measured with immunoSEQ multiplex PCR; TCRdb has only the in-frame clones, and not every one. The sample consists of about 59,000 clones, approximately 80% of them appearing once. The source was CD4+ or CD8+ T cells sorted from blood, collected in a trial of the OX40 agonist ivuxolimab. These receptors originate from an adult with an advanced solid tumor such as melanoma, head and neck, liver or kidney cancer.

This clone was seen many times. The V call is TRBV5-4, the J call TRBJ1-2; possibly TRBD1 for D (5 bases). The CDR3 contains 14 residues. CDR1 and CDR2 from the germline V gene are SGHNT and YYREEE (reference sequence). V lost 0 bases and J 2 bases, leaving 8 bases between the germline ends. CDR3 loop: CASSLGQLNYGYTF. DNA of the CDR3: TGTGCCAGCAGCTTGGGACAGCTAAACTATGGCTACACCTTC.

The chain combines TRBV2 with TRBJ2-3, with 11 nucleotides matching TRBD2. CDR1 SNHLY and CDR2 FYNNEI come from the germline V gene. After removal of 6 bases from V and 4 bases from J, the junction contained 3 bases not matched to a gene. The CDR3 contains 14 residues. CDR3 sequence (DNA): TGTGCCAGCAGGGATAGCGGGGGGGCAGATACGCAGTATTTT. Translation gives CASRDSGGADTQYF.

This rearrangement joins TRBV5-1 to TRBJ2-3; D perhaps matches TRBD2 (6 bases). Trimming stripped 5 bases from V and 2 bases from J, with 12 bases between. The V gene's germline CDR1 is SGHRS and CDR2 YFSETQ. The CDR3 loop spans 14 amino acids. CDR3 sequence reads: CASRASGHTDTQYF. In DNA form, the CDR3 reads TGCGCCAGCAGGGCAAGCGGGCACACAGATACGCAGTATTTT.

A few counts support this clone. DNA for the CDR3: TGCGCCAGCAGCCAAGATCTACGTTCCAGGGGAGGCTCACCCCTCCACTTT. As protein: CASSQDLRSRGGSPLHF. The V call is TRBV4-1, the J call TRBJ1-6; a possible D gene is TRBD1 (6 bases). Trimming took 0 bases from V and 10 from J, leaving 19 bases between them. This CDR3 has 17 amino acids. CDR1 and CDR2 from the germline V gene are MGHRA and YSYEKL.

V is TRBV28 and J is TRBJ2-7; TRBD2 might be the D (7 bases). Germline CDR1 reads MDHEN; CDR2 reads SYDVKM. The CDR3 consists of 13 residues. Trimming left V 7 bases short and J 3 bases short, with 13 bases between. The CDR3 protein is CASTRGASYEQYF. CDR3 DNA sequence: TGTGCCAGCACCCGGGGGGCAAGCTACGAGCAGTACTTC.

The chain joins TRBV7-2 to TRBJ2-7; D remains ambiguous. Germline assignment: CDR1 SGHTA and CDR2 FQGNSA. CDR3 length: 12 residues. The ends were cut back, 5 bases at V and 2 bases at J, with 7 bases in the middle. The CDR3, as DNA: TGTGCCAGCAGCCGGGCACCCTACGAGCAGTACTTC. Translating gives CASSRAPYEQYF.

The chain joins TRBV7-9 to TRBJ2-1, with D perhaps matching TRBD1 or TRBD2 (6 bases each). The germline gives CDR1 SEHNR, CDR2 FQNEAQ (reference sequence). This CDR3 has 15 residues. With 8 bases removed from V and 4 bases from J, the gap between germline ends came to 18 bases. CDR3 amino acids: CASHPGGGPYNEQFF. For the CDR3, the DNA is TGTGCCAGCCACCCAGGTGGGGGGCCATACAATGAGCAGTTCTTC. The variable domain in full, with the rest retrieved from reference TRBV7-9 and TRBJ2-1, is DTGVSQNPRHKITKRGQNVTFRCDPISEHNRLYWYRQTLGQGPEFLTYFQNEAQLEKSRLLSDRFSAERPKGSFSTLEIQRTEQGDSAMYLCASHPGGGPYNEQFFGPGTRLTVL.

This chain joins TRBV5-4 and TRBJ2-3; TRBD1 matches at 10 bases. The CDR3 loop spans 15 amino acids. Trimming removed 7 bases from V and 2 bases from J; junction bases left unmatched: 7. Germline loops: CDR1 SGHNT, CDR2 YYREEE (reference sequence). The DNA of the CDR3 is TGTGCCAGCGGACGGACAGGGGGTTACACAGATACGCAGTATTTT. Translating gives CASGRTGGYTDTQYF.

The chain uses TRBV9 and TRBJ1-1; D perhaps matches TRBD1 (6 bases). The V end was cut by 6 bases, the J end by 2 bases, with 14 bases between. The CDR3 runs to 14 residues. Germline CDR1 reads SGDLS; CDR2 reads YYNGEE. This CDR3 reads CASTPDRPNTEAFF. The CDR3 DNA reads TGTGCCAGCACCCCCGACAGGCCCAACACTGAAGCTTTCTTT.

This chain joins TRBV5-1 and TRBJ2-7, with TRBD2 matching over 8 bases. Germline CDR1 SGHRS, CDR2 YFSETQ. The CDR3 contains 15 residues. Germline trimming cut 4 bases from V and 6 bases from J; bases unmatched to any gene: 12. CDR3 DNA sequence: TGCGCCAGCAGCACCGGACTAGCTGGAGGACGCGAGCAGTACTTC. It translates to CASSTGLAGGREQYF.

The chain combines TRBV30 with TRBJ1-1, with no clear D. Germline CDR1 and CDR2: GTSNPN and SVGIG (reference sequence). Trimming shortened V by 1 base and J by 0 bases, and 6 bases separated the two germline ends. The CDR3 is 13 residues long. The CDR3 DNA reads TGTGCCTGGAGTGAGCTCATGAACACTGAAGCTTTCTTT. Protein product: CAWSELMNTEAFF. Based on the CDR3 plus reference TRBV30 and TRBJ1-1, the full variable domain is SQTIHQWPATLVQPVGSPLSLECTVEGTSNPNLYWYRQAAGRGLQLLFYSVGIGQISSEVPQNLSASRPQDRQFILSSKKLLLSDSGFYLCAWSELMNTEAFFGQGTRLTVV.

The CDR3 region is CASSVDGTGGETQYF. For the CDR3, the DNA is TGTGCCAGCAGCGTAGATGGGACAGGGGGGGAGACCCAGTACTTC. V is TRBV9 and J is TRBJ2-5; TRBD1 matches 11 bases. Germline-derived CDR1 and CDR2 are SGDLS and YYNGEE. The ends lost 0 bases at V and 5 bases at J; junction bases unmatched: 3. The CDR3 is made up of 15 amino acids.

The rearrangement joins TRBV10-3 to TRBJ2-2, with 7 bases identical to TRBD2. Germline loops: CDR1 ENHRY, CDR2 SYGVKD. The V and J ends lost 2 bases and 5 bases, in that order; junction bases with no gene match: 5. The CDR3 contains 15 residues. The CDR3 sequence is CAISESGRDTGELFF. The CDR3 DNA reads as TGTGCCATCAGTGAGAGTGGGAGGGATACCGGGGAGCTGTTTTTT.

V is TRBV15 and J is TRBJ2-7; TRBD1 agrees at 9 bases. Germline V gene sequence: CDR1 LNHNV, CDR2 YYDKDF (reference sequence). The V gene end was trimmed by 0 bases and the J gene end by 5 bases; junction bases not matched to a gene: 8. The CDR3 loop spans 16 amino acids. CDR3 sequence: CATSRDQGQGFHEQYF. CDR3 coding DNA: TGTGCCACCAGCAGAGATCAGGGACAGGGTTTCCACGAGCAGTACTTC.

This chain joins TRBV28 and TRBJ1-1; D might be TRBD1 (6 bases). Germline assignment: CDR1 MDHEN and CDR2 SYDVKM. The ends were cut back, 5 bases at V and 11 bases at J, with 12 bases in the middle. The CDR3 runs to 11 residues. The CDR3 DNA follows: TGTGCCAGCAGTAGCACAGGGATGGCTTTCTTT. Translated, it gives CASSSTGMAFF.

This chain links TRBV21-1 with TRBJ1-4. TRBV21-1 is a listed pseudogene. The CDR3 has 19 residues. CDR3 in amino acids: CASRPGNLNLEGMKEKLFF. The CDR3 bases are TGTGCCAGCAGGCCCGGGAATTTAAACCTTGAGGGAATGAAGGAAAAACTGTTTTTT.

This chain joins TRBV11-2 and TRBJ2-5, with D hard to call. Between the trimmed V and J ends, which lost 5 bases and 0 bases, there was a span of 4 bases. Germline V gene lookup returns CDR1 SGHAT and CDR2 FQNNGV. The length of the CDR3 is 12 residues. The CDR3 DNA reads as TGTGCCAGCAGCACCTACCAAGAGACCCAGTACTTC. Its translation: CASSTYQETQYF. Combining the CDR3 with reference TRBV11-2 and TRBJ2-5 gives the whole variable domain EAGVAQSPRYKIIEKRQSVAFWCNPISGHATLYWYQQILGQGPKLLIQFQNNGVVDDSQLPKDRFSAERLKGVDSTLKIQPAKLEDSAVYLCASSTYQETQYFGPGTRLLVL.

This clone was observed a single time. V usage is TRBV18 and J usage is TRBJ2-7; 9 bases align to TRBD1. The CDR3 sequence is 13 residues long. J gave up 5 bases and V 6 bases, and 5 bases lay outside the gene matches. Germline assignment: CDR1 KGHSH and CDR2 LQKENI. CDR3 nucleotides: TGTGCCAGCTCCCAAGACAGGGGGGACGAGCAGTACTTC. It encodes CASSQDRGDEQYF.

The V call is TRBV6-5, the J call TRBJ2-5, with D perhaps matching TRBD1 (7 bases). Germline CDR1 is MNHEY and CDR2 is SVGAGI. The CDR3 is 13 amino acids. V lost 8 bases, J lost 5 bases, and 15 bases lay in between. Here the CDR3 DNA reads TGTGCCAGCGGGCAGGGGGGAACCGAGACCCAGTACTTC. It specifies CASGQGGTETQYF.

The J gene is TRBJ2-1, the V gene TRBV11-1; 12 nucleotides agree with TRBD2. The CDR3 loop spans 14 amino acids. The germline gives CDR1 SGHAT, CDR2 FQDESV (reference sequence). The V and J ends lost 2 bases and 9 bases, in that order; junction bases with no gene match: 2. CDR3: CASSLMTSGSEQFF. CDR3 nucleotide sequence: TGTGCCAGCAGCTTAATGACTAGCGGGAGTGAGCAGTTCTTC.